The clone carrying this T cell receptor beta chain has a handful of counts. Authors of the study amplified TCR beta CDR3 regions from RNA transcripts. The HTBI primer set drove a first-round RT-PCR of the TCR CDR3. One entry per CDR3 protein, called by TCRdb with MiXCR from the multiplex PCR reads. The table lists 310,000 or so distinct CDR3 sequences, more than 15% of them singletons. Germline CDR1 is SQVTM and CDR2 is ANQGSEA. This CDR3 contains 12 residues. Trimming took 7 bases from V and 6 from J, leaving 15 bases between them. This sample is part of a study of T cells in Graves' hyperthyroidism and ophthalmopathy. PBMCs were obtained from about 10 ml fresh peripheral blood.

This chain uses TRBV29-1 with TRBJ1-1; no clear D gene. The source is a woman in her sixties or seventies with Graves' ophthalmopathy. Material: blood. CDR3: CSGRLTGAEAFF. The CDR3 DNA sequence: TGCAGCGGGCGGTTGACCGGCGCTGAAGCTTTCTTT.